This T cell receptor beta chain was documented in a study of T-cell reconstitution after alpha-beta-depleted transplantation in children. Points from the study as a whole: Newly made T cells mostly supplied T-cell counts and diversity one year after transplant. As was reported, about two months after transplant, alpha-beta T cells came from several hundred expanded graft clones. The origin of high day-60 TCRbeta diversity in some patients lay in surviving recipient T cells and thymic progenitors.

This clonotype was observed at least ten times. Its antigen is not known. This CDR3 is 13 amino acids long. With 4 bases removed from V and 5 bases from J, the gap between germline ends came to 11 bases. CDR1 is MDHEN, CDR2 SYDVKM, per germline. Library preparation (for TCRbeta) was performed with unique molecular identifiers. TCRdb called the PCR reads again in MiXCR, with one record for every CDR3 protein. Found here are about 260,000 distinct CDR3 sequences, around 10% of them singletons; the top ten hold around 24%. This chain joins TRBV28 and TRBJ2-5; D ambiguous. This sequence originates from a male patient aged 2 to 9 who had a stem cell transplant for chronic granulomatous disease, so the T cells may come from the graft donor. This specimen was peripheral blood, taken 180 days after TCRalphabeta/CD19-depleted stem cell transplant. The CDR3, as DNA: TGTGCCAGCAGTTCGTCCTCGGCGGAGACCCAGTACTTC. Amino acids: CASSSSSAETQYF.